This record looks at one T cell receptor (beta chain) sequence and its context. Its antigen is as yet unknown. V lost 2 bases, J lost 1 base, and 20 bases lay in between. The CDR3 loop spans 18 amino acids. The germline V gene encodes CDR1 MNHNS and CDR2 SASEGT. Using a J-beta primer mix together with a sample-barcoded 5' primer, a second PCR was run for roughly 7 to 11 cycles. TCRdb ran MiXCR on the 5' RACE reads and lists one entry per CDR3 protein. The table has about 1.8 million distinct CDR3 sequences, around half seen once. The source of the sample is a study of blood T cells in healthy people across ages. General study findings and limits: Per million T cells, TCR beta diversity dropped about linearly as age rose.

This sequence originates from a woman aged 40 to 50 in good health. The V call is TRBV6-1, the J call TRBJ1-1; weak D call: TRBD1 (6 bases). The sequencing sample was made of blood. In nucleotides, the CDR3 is TGTGCCAGCAGTGAATGGCGGCAGGGGATCCGTCGGAACACTGAAGCTTTCTTT. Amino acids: CASSEWRQGIRRNTEAFF.